Given below is one T cell receptor (beta chain) in context. The target antigen is unknown. The data are from a study of cytomegalovirus exposure and HLA in healthy donors. Primers for the PCR totalled 60 Vbeta and 13 Jbeta. Original analysis: Unique TCR beta chains totaled roughly 81 million in a later count, with approximately 11 million of them shared. Sequenced by immunoSEQ multiplex PCR; TCRdb stores in-frame clones only, minus some. D and trimming were read from the DNA, whereas the V and J calls and clone size are those reported in that table. The repertoire includes about 190,000 clones, approximately 70% of them detected once, and 3% to 4% sits in the top ten. Study findings and constraints: One variant, a missense change in DCLRE1C, was linked in a later analysis to TCR beta V- and J-gene trimming.

The CDR3 is 13 residues long. With 4 bases removed from V and 6 bases from J, the gap between germline ends came to 11 bases. CDR1 and CDR2 from the germline V gene are SGHDT and YYEEEE. The sequencing input was PBMCs. The V and J genes are TRBV5-6 and TRBJ2-1; TRBD1 might be the D (5 bases). This clonotype was sampled from a woman in her 30s in good health and CMV-seropositive. The chain's CDR3 is CASSGPGANEQFF. CDR3 DNA sequence: TGTGCCAGCAGCGGTCCTGGGGCCAATGAGCAGTTCTTC.